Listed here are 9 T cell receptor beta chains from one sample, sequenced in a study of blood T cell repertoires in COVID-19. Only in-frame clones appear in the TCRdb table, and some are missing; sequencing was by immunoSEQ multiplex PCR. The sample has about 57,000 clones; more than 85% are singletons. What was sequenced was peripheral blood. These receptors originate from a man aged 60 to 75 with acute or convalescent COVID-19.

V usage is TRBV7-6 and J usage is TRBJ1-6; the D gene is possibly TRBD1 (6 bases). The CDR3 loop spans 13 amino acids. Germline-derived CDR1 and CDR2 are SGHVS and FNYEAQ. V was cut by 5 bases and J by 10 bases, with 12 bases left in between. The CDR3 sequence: CASSRWGGSPLHF. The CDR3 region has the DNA TGTGCCAGCAGCAGATGGGGGGGCTCACCCCTCCACTTT.

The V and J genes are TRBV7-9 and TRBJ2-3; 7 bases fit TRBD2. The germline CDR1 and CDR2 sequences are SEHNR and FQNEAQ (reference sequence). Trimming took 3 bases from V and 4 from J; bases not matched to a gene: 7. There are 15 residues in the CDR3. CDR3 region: CASSFGGSNPDTQYF. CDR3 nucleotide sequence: TGTGCCAGCAGCTTCGGGGGGAGTAATCCAGATACGCAGTATTTT. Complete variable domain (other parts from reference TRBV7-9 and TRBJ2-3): DTGVSQNPRHKITKRGQNVTFRCDPISEHNRLYWYRQTLGQGPEFLTYFQNEAQLEKSRLLSDRFSAERPKGSFSTLEIQRTEQGDSAMYLCASSFGGSNPDTQYFGPGTRLTVL.

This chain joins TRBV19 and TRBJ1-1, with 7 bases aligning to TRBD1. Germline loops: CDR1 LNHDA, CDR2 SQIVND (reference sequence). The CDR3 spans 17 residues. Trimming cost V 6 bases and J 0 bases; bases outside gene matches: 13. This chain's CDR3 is CASRATLPTGMNTEAFF. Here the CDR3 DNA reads TGTGCCAGTAGGGCCACATTACCGACAGGGATGAACACTGAAGCTTTCTTT.

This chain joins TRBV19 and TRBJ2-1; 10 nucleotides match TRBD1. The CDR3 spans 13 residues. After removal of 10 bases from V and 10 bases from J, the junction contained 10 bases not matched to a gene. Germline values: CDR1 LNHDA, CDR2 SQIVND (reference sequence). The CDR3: CATKDRGFPEQFF. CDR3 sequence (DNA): TGTGCCACAAAGGACAGGGGGTTTCCCGAGCAGTTCTTC.

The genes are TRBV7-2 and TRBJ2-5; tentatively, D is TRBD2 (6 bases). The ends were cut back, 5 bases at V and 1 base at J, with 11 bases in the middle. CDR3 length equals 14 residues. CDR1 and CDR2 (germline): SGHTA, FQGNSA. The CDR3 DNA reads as TGTGCCAGCAGCCCGAAGCGGGTCCAAGAGACCCAGTACTTC. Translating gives CASSPKRVQETQYF.

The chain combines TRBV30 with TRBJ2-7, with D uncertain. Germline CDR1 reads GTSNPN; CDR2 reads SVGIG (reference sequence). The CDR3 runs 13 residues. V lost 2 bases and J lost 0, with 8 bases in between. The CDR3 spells CAWSSRSSYEQYF. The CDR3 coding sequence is TGTGCCTGGAGTAGTCGCAGCTCCTACGAGCAGTACTTC.

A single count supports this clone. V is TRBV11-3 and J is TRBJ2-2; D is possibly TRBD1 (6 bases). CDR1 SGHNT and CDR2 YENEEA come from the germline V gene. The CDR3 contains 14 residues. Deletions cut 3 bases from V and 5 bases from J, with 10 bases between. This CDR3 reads CASSLAGETGELFF. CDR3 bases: TGTGCCAGCAGCTTGGCAGGGGAAACCGGGGAGCTGTTTTTT.

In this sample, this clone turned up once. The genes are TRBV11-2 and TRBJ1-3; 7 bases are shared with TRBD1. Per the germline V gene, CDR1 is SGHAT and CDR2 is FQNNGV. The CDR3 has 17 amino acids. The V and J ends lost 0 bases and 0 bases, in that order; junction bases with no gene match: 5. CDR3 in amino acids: CASSLEARGFSGNTIYF. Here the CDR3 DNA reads TGTGCCAGCAGCTTAGAGGCCAGGGGGTTCTCTGGAAACACCATATATTTT.

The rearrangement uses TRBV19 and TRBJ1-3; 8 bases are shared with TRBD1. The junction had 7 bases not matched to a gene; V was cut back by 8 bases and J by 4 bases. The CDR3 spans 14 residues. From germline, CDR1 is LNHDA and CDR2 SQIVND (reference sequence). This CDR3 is CASARGRRGNTIYF. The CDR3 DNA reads TGTGCCAGTGCCAGGGGGCGTCGGGGAAACACCATATATTTT.